The 7 T cell receptor beta chains below all came from one sample that was sequenced in a study of control samples from healthy donors and cancer patients. Here immunoSEQ multiplex PCR was the method, and the copy in TCRdb shows in-frame clones only, minus some. The table lists approximately 89,000 clones, around 87% of them singletons, with around 20% in the top ten. The specimen was blood. These receptor sequences come from a man aged 50 to 59 in good health.

The V call is TRBV7-2, the J call TRBJ2-1; D is possibly TRBD2 (5 bases). CDR1 SGHTA and CDR2 FQGNSA come from the germline V gene. V was pared by 4 bases and J by 9 bases, with 19 bases between. The length of the CDR3 is 15 residues. The CDR3 is CASSSNTWTVFEQFF. The CDR3 nucleotides are TGTGCCAGCAGCTCCAACACCTGGACTGTTTTTGAGCAGTTCTTC.

The chain has TRBV13 and TRBJ1-1; TRBD1 agrees at 9 bases. The CDR3 spans 14 residues. Germline CDR1 is PRHDT and CDR2 is FYEKMQ (reference sequence). Trimming took 6 bases from V and 7 from J; bases not matched to a gene: 9. CDR3 region: CASRPDRGGSEAFF. CDR3 in DNA: TGTGCCAGCAGACCGGACAGGGGAGGGAGTGAAGCTTTCTTT. Full variable domain (rest looked up from reference TRBV13 and TRBJ1-1): AAGVIQSPRHLIKEKRETATLKCYPIPRHDTVYWYQQGPGQDPQFLISFYEKMQSDKGSIPDRFSAQQFSDYHSELNMSSLELGDSALYFCASRPDRGGSEAFFGQGTRLTVV.

The chain employs TRBV4-3 and TRBJ2-2; D not resolved. CDR3 size: 15 residues. Germline V gives CDR1 LGHNA, CDR2 YSLEER. Trimming left V 0 bases short and J 1 base short, with 6 bases between. In DNA form, the CDR3 reads TGCGCCAGCAGCCAAGATTGGGGGAACACCGGGGAGCTGTTTTTT. This translates into CASSQDWGNTGELFF.

This clone has only a few counts. The chain carries TRBV5-1 and TRBJ2-3; D not certain. V lost 4 bases and J lost 4, with 13 bases in between. There are 14 residues in the CDR3. Germline assignment: CDR1 SGHRS and CDR2 YFSETQ. The CDR3 DNA sequence: TGCGCCAGCAGCCCAAACGGGCAGGCAGATACGCAGTATTTT. Translation gives CASSPNGQADTQYF. The full variable domain, in which reference TRBV5-1 and TRBJ2-3 provide the parts outside the CDR3, is KAGVTQTPRYLIKTRGQQVTLSCSPISGHRSVSWYQQTPGQGLQFLFEYFSETQRNKGNFPGRFSGRQFSNSRSEMNVSTLELGDSALYLCASSPNGQADTQYFGPGTRLTVL.

The sample holds one count of this clone. One end of the junction varies from germline; a read error may be responsible. The identical CDR3 is also encoded by other nucleotide sequences in the sample. CDR3 bases: TGTGCCAGCAGCTTAGAATTGCTAGCCGGGGAGACTCAGTACTTC. Translating it yields CASSLELLAGETQYF. J is TRBJ2-5 and V is TRBV11-2, with a possible D match to TRBD2 (5 bases). Germline CDR1 reads SGHAT; CDR2 reads FQNNGV. The CDR3 covers 15 residues.

J is TRBJ2-7 and V is TRBV3-1 (or the pseudogene TRBV3-2); weak D call: TRBD1 (5 bases). The CDR3 loop spans 16 amino acids. The germline CDR1 and CDR2 sequences are LGHDT and YNNKEL (reference sequence). Trimming removed 0 bases at V and 4 bases at J, with 16 bases between. The CDR3 sequence is CASSQDGDRGSYEQYV. Here the CDR3 DNA reads TGTGCCAGCAGCCAAGATGGAGACAGAGGTTCTTACGAGCAGTACGTC.

The V gene is TRBV7-9, the J gene TRBJ2-7; 10 positions agree with TRBD2. Trimming cost V 5 bases and J 3 bases; bases outside gene matches: 4. Germline CDR1 and CDR2: SEHNR and FQNEAQ (reference sequence). CDR3 length: 14 residues. The CDR3 protein is CASSDTSGIYEQYF. The DNA for the CDR3 is TGTGCCAGCAGCGATACTAGCGGGATCTACGAGCAGTACTTC.